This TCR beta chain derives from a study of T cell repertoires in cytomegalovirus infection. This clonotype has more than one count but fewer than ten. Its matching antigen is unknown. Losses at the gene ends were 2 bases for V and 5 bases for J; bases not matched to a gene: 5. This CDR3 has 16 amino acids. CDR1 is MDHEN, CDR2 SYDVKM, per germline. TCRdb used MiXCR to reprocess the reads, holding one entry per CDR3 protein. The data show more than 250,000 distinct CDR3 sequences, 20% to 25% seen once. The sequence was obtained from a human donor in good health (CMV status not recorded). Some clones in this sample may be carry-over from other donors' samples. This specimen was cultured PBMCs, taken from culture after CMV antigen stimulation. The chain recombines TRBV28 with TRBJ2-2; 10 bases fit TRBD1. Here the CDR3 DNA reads TGTGCCAGCAGTTTACCGACAGGGGGCGCGACCGGGGAGCTGTTTTTT. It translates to CASSLPTGGATGELFF.